These T cell receptor beta chains were read from a single sample in a study of OX40 agonist ivuxolimab in advanced cancers. Sequencing was performed with immunoSEQ multiplex PCR; in TCRdb, only in-frame clones are kept and a portion is missing. The sample consists of 50,000 to 65,000 clones, roughly 77% of them appearing once. The sample in question was CD4+ or CD8+ T cells sorted from blood, obtained in a trial of the OX40 agonist ivuxolimab. All receptors derive from an adult with an advanced solid tumor such as melanoma, head and neck, liver or kidney cancer. CDR3s include the opening cysteine and the closing phenylalanine or tryptophan. D genes are given only for firm matches. Clone size is stated in some rows and not others, as once, few, many or a class when expanded.

clone size	D gene	V gene	J gene	CDR3 protein	CDR3 DNA
NA	NA	TRBV5-6	TRBJ1-2	CASSLPGDDSYTF	TGTGCCAGCAGCTTGCCGGGAGATGATAGCTACACCTTC
NA	TRBD2	TRBV7-9	TRBJ2-1	CASSSQGLAGWNEQFF	TGTGCCAGCAGCTCCCAAGGACTAGCGGGTTGGAATGAGCAGTTCTTC
NA	NA	TRBV7-9	TRBJ1-2	CASSGGRAATNYGYTF	TGTGCCAGCAGCGGGGGGCGGGCTGCTACGAACTATGGCTACACCTTC
NA	TRBD1	TRBV18	TRBJ1-2	CASSPYEGADYGYTF	TGTGCCAGCTCACCATATGAGGGGGCGGACTATGGCTACACCTTC
NA	NA	TRBV2	TRBJ2-3	CASIGAPSTDTQYF	TGTGCCAGCATCGGTGCACCTAGCACAGATACGCAGTATTTT
NA	NA	TRBV19	TRBJ2-5	CASRGRQETQYF	TGTGCCAGTAGAGGACGCCAAGAGACCCAGTACTTC
NA	TRBD1	TRBV19	TRBJ1-5	CASRTGEEGNQPQHF	TGTGCCAGTAGAACAGGGGAAGAAGGCAATCAGCCCCAGCATTTT
NA	TRBD2	TRBV6-5	TRBJ2-5	CASRWLAGEQETQYF	TGTGCCAGCAGGTGGTTAGCGGGGGAGCAAGAGACCCAGTACTTC
NA	NA	TRBV5-6	TRBJ2-5	CASSTLGPGAGETQYF	TGTGCCAGCAGCACCCTTGGCCCAGGGGCCGGGGAGACCCAGTACTTC
NA	NA	TRBV9	TRBJ2-2	CASSVNEQSTGELFF	TGTGCCAGCAGCGTAAACGAACAATCCACCGGGGAGCTGTTTTTT
NA	TRBD1	TRBV7-6	TRBJ2-1	CASSLGYRGKSAYNEQFF	TGTGCCAGCAGCTTAGGGTACAGGGGGAAAAGCGCCTACAATGAGCAGTTCTTC
few	NA	TRBV4-1	TRBJ1-5	CASSQVRGANQPQHF	TGCGCCAGCAGCCAAGTCCGGGGGGCCAATCAGCCCCAGCATTTT
NA	NA	TRBV19	TRBJ1-1	CASSLQGGTEAFF	TGTGCCAGTAGTCTACAGGGCGGCACTGAAGCTTTCTTT
NA	TRBD1	TRBV2	TRBJ2-5	CASSDRVTQETQYF	TGTGCCAGCTCGGACAGGGTCACACAAGAGACCCAGTACTTC
NA	TRBD2	TRBV9	TRBJ2-1	CASSVDGGVYNEQFF	TGTGCCAGCAGCGTAGACGGGGGGGTTTACAATGAGCAGTTCTTC
NA	TRBD2	TRBV19	TRBJ2-1	CASSRLAGYEQFF	TGTGCCAGTAGTAGACTAGCGGGGTATGAGCAGTTCTTC
NA	TRBD2	TRBV5-1	TRBJ2-5	CASSPGTSGGVETQYF	TGCGCCAGCAGCCCGGGGACTAGCGGGGGAGTTGAGACCCAGTACTTC
NA	NA	TRBV28	TRBJ2-7	CASSPHQISYEQYF	TGTGCCAGCAGTCCCCATCAAATCTCCTACGAGCAGTACTTC
NA	NA	TRBV6-5	TRBJ2-7	CASSYSVGFEQYF	TGTGCCAGCAGTTACTCGGTAGGGTTCGAGCAGTACTTC
NA	NA	TRBV7-8	TRBJ1-1	CASSLAPRRDKTEAFF	TGTGCCAGCAGCTTAGCGCCCCGGAGGGACAAAACTGAAGCTTTCTTT
NA	NA	TRBV11-2	TRBJ1-1	CASSQQANTEAFF	TGTGCCAGCAGCCAACAAGCAAACACTGAAGCTTTCTTT
NA	NA	TRBV6-4	TRBJ2-5	CASTCQETQYF	TGTGCCAGCACCTGCCAAGAGACCCAGTACTTC
NA	NA	TRBV28	TRBJ1-5	CASSLATSGSNQPQHF	TGTGCCAGCAGTTTAGCTACCTCGGGGAGCAATCAGCCCCAGCATTTT
NA	NA	TRBV12-5	TRBJ2-3	CASGITDTQYF	TGTGCTAGTGGAATCACAGATACGCAGTATTTT
NA	NA	TRBV5-1	TRBJ1-5	CASSLAPGNSNQPQHF	TGCGCCAGCAGCTTGGCCCCGGGTAATAGCAATCAGCCCCAGCATTTT
NA	NA	TRBV6-1	TRBJ2-5	CASSRQGGSQETQYF	TGTGCCAGCAGTCGACAGGGCGGGAGCCAAGAGACCCAGTACTTC
NA	NA	TRBV14	TRBJ2-3	CASSQVMGTDTQYF	TGTGCCAGCAGCCAAGTGATGGGCACAGATACGCAGTATTTT
NA	NA	TRBV5-1	TRBJ2-1	CASSLERQVGNEQFF	TGCGCCAGCAGCTTAGAGAGACAGGTTGGGAATGAGCAGTTCTTC
NA	NA	TRBV4-2	TRBJ2-3	CASSQARESTDTQYF	TGTGCCAGCAGCCAAGCCCGCGAGAGCACAGATACGCAGTATTTT
NA	TRBD2	TRBV6-1	TRBJ2-5	CASSSGLAAGETQYF	TGTGCCAGCAGCTCGGGACTAGCCGCCGGGGAGACCCAGTACTTC
NA	TRBD1	TRBV5-8	TRBJ2-7	CASSRGQGAGEQYF	TGTGCCAGCAGCCGGGGACAGGGGGCAGGTGAGCAGTACTTC